A selection of T cell receptor beta chains follows, all from one sample in a study of cytomegalovirus exposure and HLA in healthy donors. Profiling relied on immunoSEQ multiplex PCR, and the TCRdb table lists in-frame clones only, not all of them. The table records 250,000 or so clones, about 87% of them present only once. Source material: PBMCs. The receptors were sampled from a man younger than 35 in good health and CMV-seronegative. Both conserved end residues are part of each CDR3. D genes are given only for firm matches. Part of the rows lack a size; the others show once, few, many or a class for expanded clones.

DNA | CDR3 | J | D | V | size
TGTGCCAGCAGCTTCTTCCCCGACACTAGCCCAGATACGCAGTATTTT | CASSFFPDTSPDTQYF | TRBJ2-3 | NA | TRBV7-2 | NA
TGTGCCAGCAGTGATCTTGACAGGGGGACGAACAATGAGCAGTTCTTC | CASSDLDRGTNNEQFF | TRBJ2-1 | TRBD1 | TRBV25-1 | NA
TGTGCCAGTAGTGGGCTAGCTGGCTACAATGAGCAGTTCTTC | CASSGLAGYNEQFF | TRBJ2-1 | NA | TRBV19 | NA
TGTGCCAGCAGCGAAACAGAGTCCAATCAGCCCCAGCATTTT | CASSETESNQPQHF | TRBJ1-5 | NA | TRBV7-9 | few
TGTGCCAGCAGCCAACTTGGCGGGAGGTACAATGAGCAGTTCTTC | CASSQLGGRYNEQFF | TRBJ2-1 | TRBD2 | TRBV14 | NA
TGCGCCAGCAGCTCGCGAGTCCTAGGATCTCTGGACGAGCAGTACTTC | CASSSRVLGSLDEQYF | TRBJ2-7 | NA | TRBV5-1 | NA
TGTGCCAGCAGTTTCCTAGCGGGGGCCTTCAATGAGCAGTTCTTC | CASSFLAGAFNEQFF | TRBJ2-1 | TRBD2 | TRBV27 | NA
TGTGCCAGCAGTTCCCCCCCGGGACTATCTACATACGAGCAGTACTTC | CASSSPPGLSTYEQYF | TRBJ2-7 | TRBD2 | TRBV28 | NA
TGTGCCAGCAGTTTTGGACAGTACGAGCAGTACTTC | CASSFGQYEQYF | TRBJ2-7 | NA | TRBV28 | NA
TGTGCCAGCAGCGACCCAGGGTTGAACACTGAAGCTTTCTTT | CASSDPGLNTEAFF | TRBJ1-1 | NA | TRBV5-4 | NA
TGTGCCAGCTCACCACGCGGGAGCCACGAGCAGTACTTC | CASSPRGSHEQYF | TRBJ2-7 | TRBD2 | TRBV18 | NA
TGTGCCAGCAGTTTAGGGACAGATATTAATTCACCCCTCCACTTT | CASSLGTDINSPLHF | TRBJ1-6 | TRBD1 | TRBV28 | NA
TGTGCCAGCAGCCCGCCGGGGGGTCGGAACGAGCAGTACTTC | CASSPPGGRNEQYF | TRBJ2-7 | TRBD2 | TRBV6-5 | NA
TGTGCCAGCTCACCTGGACTACTCGATACGCAGTATTTT | CASSPGLLDTQYF | TRBJ2-3 | NA | TRBV18 | NA
TGCGCCAGCAGCCAAGAACGCGGGGGAGGGACCGGGGAGCTGTTTTTT | CASSQERGGGTGELFF | TRBJ2-2 | TRBD2 | TRBV4-3 | NA
TGTGCCAGCAGCTTAGCTAGAGAAATTCTTCGGACTAGCGGCCAAGAGACCCAGTACTTC | CASSLAREILRTSGQETQYF | TRBJ2-5 | TRBD2 | TRBV13 | NA
TGTGCCAGCAGTTATATCGCGGGAGGGAAAAATGAGCAGTTCTTC | CASSYIAGGKNEQFF | TRBJ2-1 | TRBD2 | TRBV6-5 | NA
TGTGCCAGCAGCTTAAGAGCCCAAGAGACCCAGTACTTC | CASSLRAQETQYF | TRBJ2-5 | NA | TRBV7-3 | NA
TGTGCCAGCAGTGTACCCAGCACTGAAGCTTTCTTT | CASSVPSTEAFF | TRBJ1-1 | NA | TRBV28 | NA
TGTGCCAGCAGCAGAGGGTCCTACGAGCAGTACTTC | CASSRGSYEQYF | TRBJ2-7 | NA | TRBV5-6 | NA
TGTGCCAGCAGCCCCCGTATGGAGGTCACAGATACGCAGTATTTT | CASSPRMEVTDTQYF | TRBJ2-3 | NA | TRBV9 | NA
TGTGCCAGCTCACTTACTAGCGGAGGAGGGGAGACCCAGTACTTC | CASSLTSGGGETQYF | TRBJ2-5 | TRBD2 | TRBV18 | few
TGCGCCAGCAGCCACTACAGGGAGTTGGAAGGCTACACCTTC | CASSHYRELEGYTF | TRBJ1-2 | NA | TRBV4-3 | NA
TGTGCCAGCAGCATAAACTCAGGGACTAACTATGGCTACACCTTC | CASSINSGTNYGYTF | TRBJ1-2 | NA | TRBV5-4 | NA
TGTGCCAGCAGTCACGAGGGACTAGCGGGAGGGCCGTACACCGGGGAGCTGTTTTTT | CASSHEGLAGGPYTGELFF | TRBJ2-2 | TRBD2 | TRBV5-4 | NA
TGTGCCAGCAACGAGAGGCCAGTCTATGGCTACACCTTC | CASNERPVYGYTF | TRBJ1-2 | NA | TRBV6-1 | NA
TGCAGCGTTGAAGGGGGGGGAAGCGAGCAGTACTTC | CSVEGGGSEQYF | TRBJ2-7 | TRBD2 | TRBV29-1 | NA
TGTGCCAGTCCGGGACTCAACACCGGGGAGCTGTTTTTT | CASPGLNTGELFF | TRBJ2-2 | NA | TRBV19 | NA
TGTGCCAGCAGCTTTAGCCCTAGCGGGAGCTGGCTCCTCGAGCAGTACTTC | CASSFSPSGSWLLEQYF | TRBJ2-7 | TRBD2 | TRBV7-2 | NA
TGTGCCAGCAGCTTGGCGAACAGTCCCACTGAAGCTTTCTTT | CASSLANSPTEAFF | TRBJ1-1 | NA | TRBV5-4 | NA
TGTGCCAGCAGTTACACCTACGAGCAGTACTTC | CASSYTYEQYF | TRBJ2-7 | NA | TRBV2 | NA
TGCAGCGTTGATGGGACTCGAGGCTACACCTTC | CSVDGTRGYTF | TRBJ1-2 | NA | TRBV29-1 | few
TGCGCCAGCAGTGGTGGACTAGCGCGGGGTCAATTTCAGTTCTTC | CASSGGLARGQFQFF | TRBJ2-1 | TRBD2 | TRBV10-1 | NA
TGCAGCGTTCGACGGGGGGACTATGGCTACACCTTC | CSVRRGDYGYTF | TRBJ1-2 | NA | TRBV29-1 | NA
TGCGCCAGCAGCCAAGATCGGGGGGCGATGAATCAGCCCCAGCATTTT | CASSQDRGAMNQPQHF | TRBJ1-5 | NA | TRBV4-1 | NA
TGTGCCAGCAGTCCTCAGGGGATACGCAATGAGCAGTTCTTC | CASSPQGIRNEQFF | TRBJ2-1 | NA | TRBV27 | NA
TGCGCCAGCAGCTTGGGCGGTAACACAGATACGCAGTATTTT | CASSLGGNTDTQYF | TRBJ2-3 | NA | TRBV5-1 | NA
TGCGCCAGCAGTGGCGTGGGGCTCACTGAAGCTTTCTTT | CASSGVGLTEAFF | TRBJ1-1 | NA | TRBV10-2 | NA
TGCGCCAGCAGCCAAGGTCGGCTAGCGGGGGCCTTCAATCGAGGCAATGAGCAGTTCTTC | CASSQGRLAGAFNRGNEQFF | TRBJ2-1 | TRBD2 | TRBV4-3 | NA
TGTGCCAGCACACAGGGAGCCTACCCGAACACTGAAGCTTTCTTT | CASTQGAYPNTEAFF | TRBJ1-1 | NA | TRBV6-5 | few
TGTGCCAGCAGCAAAGGGACATCCCAAAGCGAAAAACTGTTTTTT | CASSKGTSQSEKLFF | TRBJ1-4 | NA | TRBV21-1 | NA
TGTGCCAGCAGTGACAGGGTTCGAACTGAAGCTTTCTTT | CASSDRVRTEAFF | TRBJ1-1 | TRBD1 | TRBV5-4 | NA
TGTGCCAGCAGTGTAGAAGGGCAGGGGGCAGGAGAGCAGTACTTC | CASSVEGQGAGEQYF | TRBJ2-7 | TRBD1 | TRBV2 | NA